This T cell receptor beta chain was recovered during a study of breast tumors, draining lymph nodes, adjacent tissues. Study-level results: Data fit most tumor T cells coming from lymph node, expanding in tumor. Tumor T cell lymph node origin was a supported hypothesis, not proven. Luminal-like breast cancer showed significantly higher tumor–nontumor repertoire similarity than basal-like.

The V and J ends lost 0 bases and 5 bases respectively, with 13 bases between them. Germline V gives CDR1 SGHAT, CDR2 FQNNGV. The CDR3 loop spans 15 amino acids. Samples came from axillary lymph nodes draining the breast cancer. This clonotype was recorded at least ten times. Antigen unknown. Via MiXCR, TCRdb re-called the multiplex PCR reads, giving one row per CDR3 protein. The repertoire has around 140,000 distinct CDR3 sequences, 20% to 25% of them found once; the top ten carry around 2.6%. The material sequenced was axillary lymph node tissue. The chain joins TRBV11-2 to TRBJ2-5, with D tentatively TRBD1 (6 bases). The TCR sequence derives from a female donor with breast cancer. Some clones in this sample may be carry-over from other donors' samples. Here the CDR3 DNA reads TGTGCCAGCAGCTTAGAGCCTTCGGGACACGAGACCCAGTACTTC. As protein: CASSLEPSGHETQYF.